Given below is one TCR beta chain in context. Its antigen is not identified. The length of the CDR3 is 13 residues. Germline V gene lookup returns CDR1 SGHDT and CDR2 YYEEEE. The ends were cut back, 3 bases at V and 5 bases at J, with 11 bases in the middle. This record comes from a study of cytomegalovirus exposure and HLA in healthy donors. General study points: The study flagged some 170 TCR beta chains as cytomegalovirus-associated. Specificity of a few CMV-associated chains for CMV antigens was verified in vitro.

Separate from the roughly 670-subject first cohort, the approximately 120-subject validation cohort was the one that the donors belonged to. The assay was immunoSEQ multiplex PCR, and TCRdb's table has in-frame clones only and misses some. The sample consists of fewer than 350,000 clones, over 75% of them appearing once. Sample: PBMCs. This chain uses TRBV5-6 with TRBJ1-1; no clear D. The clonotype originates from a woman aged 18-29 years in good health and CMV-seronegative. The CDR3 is CASSSTTRTEAFF. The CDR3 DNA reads TGTGCCAGCAGCTCTACAACGCGGACTGAAGCTTTCTTT.